This TCR beta chain was sequenced during a study of identical twins. Through template switching, a universal primer site was introduced, and the cDNA contained unique molecular identifiers. TCRdb used MiXCR to reprocess the 5' RACE reads, holding one entry per CDR3 protein. The sample carries about 810,000 distinct CDR3 sequences, roughly an eighth recorded once. The same sample was also studied in work on yellow fever vaccine responses in identical twins. That report notes: Twins' vaccine T cell responses reportedly seemed partly convergent and partly personalized.

Sequenced: PBMCs. This receptor was taken from a woman between 18 and 29 years old in good health.

CDR3 region: CASSYPQGGTEAFF. The CDR3, as DNA: TGTGCCAGCAGCTACCCACAGGGCGGCACTGAAGCTTTCTTT. The J gene is TRBJ1-1, the V gene TRBV7-9; D might be TRBD1 (6 bases). V lost 4 bases, J lost 4 bases, and 13 bases lay in between. The CDR3 is 14 residues long. The V gene's germline CDR1 is SEHNR and CDR2 FQNEAQ (reference sequence).